These T cell receptor beta chains were read from a single sample in a study of monozygotic twins with inflammatory bowel disease. TCRdb reprocessed the 5' RACE reads, keeping one entry per CDR3 protein, no DNA. This repertoire comprises about 160,000 distinct CDR3 sequences; its ten largest clones make up 2.8%. Sequencing input: blood. The source is a human donor with ulcerative colitis or Crohn's disease, or a healthy co-twin of an affected twin (not recorded which). Both conserved end residues are part of each CDR3.

TRBV14	TRBJ1-5	CASSQGLAQPQHF
TRBV14	TRBJ2-1	CASSHSPGLAGGGNEQFF
TRBV6-1	TRBJ2-7	CASSPGTEVLYEQYF
TRBV6-2/TRBV6-3	TRBJ2-1	CASSYSGTEFPPQFF
TRBV24-1	TRBJ2-1	CATSDPGTSSSYNEQFF
TRBV7-3	TRBJ2-7	CASSMGTLDEQYF
TRBV13	TRBJ1-3	CASSSNARGQDSGNTIYF
TRBV5-1	TRBJ2-3	CASSLGDYSTDTQYF
TRBV7-9	TRBJ1-6	CASSLVIGDDYNSPLHF
TRBV6-1	TRBJ2-5	CASSIGQYQETQYF
TRBV18	TRBJ2-6	CATWSGANVLTF
TRBV28	TRBJ1-1	CASSLGQVMETEAFF
TRBV4-1	TRBJ1-6	CASSRGQGGNSPLHF
TRBV2	TRBJ1-3	CASSGDTKTSGNTIYF
TRBV18	TRBJ2-5	CASSSREDGETQYF
TRBV20-1	TRBJ2-7	CSARDSRETYEQYF
TRBV20-1	TRBJ2-6	CSAGRTGGSASGANVLTF
TRBV7-9	TRBJ2-5	CASTLPTRETQYF
TRBV27	TRBJ2-1	CASSALLAGGYNEQFF
TRBV24-1	TRBJ2-1	CATTPGQKGLAGAGNEQFF
TRBV7-3	TRBJ2-1	CASSRSLSSSDTHNEQFF
TRBV18	TRBJ2-7	CASSLDRSPRVEQYF
TRBV20-1	TRBJ1-2	CSARVAGFRHYGYTF
TRBV7-2	TRBJ2-7	CASGRAETPYEQYF
TRBV9	TRBJ2-1	CASSVDSGGSNEQFF
TRBV5-1	TRBJ2-7	CASSLAGTGLYEQYF
TRBV28	TRBJ2-1	CASIHAGGGEQFF
TRBV12-3/TRBV12-4	TRBJ2-3	CASSLDRAGGPYTQYF
TRBV14	TRBJ1-2	CASSQVPGWNYGYTF
TRBV11-2	TRBJ2-3	CASSFAGEGTTDTQYF
TRBV11-2	TRBJ2-5	CASSLSIGGEGETQYF
TRBV7-3	TRBJ2-7	CASSPGPSPEQYF
TRBV28	TRBJ2-1	CASSQTGERYNEQFF
TRBV11-1	TRBJ2-7	CASSDRDRGNYEQYF
TRBV18	TRBJ2-2	CASSPPVVLQNTGELFF
TRBV5-1	TRBJ2-5	CASSLVYGQETQYF
TRBV6-1	TRBJ2-7	CASSVAGGYEQYF
TRBV12-3/TRBV12-4	TRBJ1-1	CASTKTGLNTEAFF
TRBV29-1	TRBJ1-5	CSVGGGVSQPQHF
TRBV20-1	TRBJ1-5	CSADQGTSQPQHF
TRBV7-7	TRBJ2-5	CASSSRTQGETQYF
TRBV7-3	TRBJ2-2	CASSIGTGGVGPGELFF
TRBV6-2/TRBV6-3	TRBJ2-2	CASSLLQANTGELFF
TRBV7-2	TRBJ2-1	CASSWDRDNEQFF
TRBV28	TRBJ2-1	CASSTGTSGINEQFF
TRBV7-9	TRBJ2-5	CASSPPLEETQYF
TRBV20-1	TRBJ1-4	CSAIDSGRGNEKLFF
TRBV14	TRBJ2-1	CASSPEKDRDIYNEQFF
TRBV5-1	TRBJ1-1	CASSWRPQGSTEAFF
TRBV7-2	TRBJ1-3	CASSSPDRSRNTIYF
TRBV28	TRBJ2-7	CASSLSVFEQYF
TRBV6-2/TRBV6-3	TRBJ1-1	CASSPGPEAFF
TRBV20-1	TRBJ2-3	CSASGTRGSSTDTQYF
TRBV3-1	TRBJ1-2	CAAGSVGNYGYTF
TRBV4-2	TRBJ2-1	CASSQVSSVPRSNEQFF
TRBV6-5	TRBJ1-2	CASSYSFEQNYGYTF
TRBV12-3/TRBV12-4	TRBJ1-1	CASSPQTTGYGTEAFF
TRBV19	TRBJ2-1	CASSPPPTSGAYNEQFF
TRBV10-1	TRBJ2-5	CASSVKGQETQYF